The T cell receptor (beta chain) described here comes from a study of a mutant IDH1 vaccine in newly diagnosed glioma. For the study at large: The first vaccination came 4-6 weeks after radiotherapy alone, or with temozolomide cycles. Of treated patients, around 60% were men and about 40% women, averaging roughly 37 years. Pretreatment consisted of radiotherapy, temozolomide, or both, with most receiving both.

Clones were sequenced by immunoSEQ multiplex PCR, and TCRdb holds only the in-frame ones, with some missing. The sample carries tens of thousands of clones, about 88% recorded once. In its sample, this clone ranks as medium-sized. As yet, its antigen is unknown. From germline, CDR1 is SGHAT and CDR2 FQNNGV. The CDR3 consists of 13 residues. The V and J ends lost 8 bases and 1 base respectively, with 11 bases between them. The sample's time point: week 35, safety follow-up. A 20-mer mutant IDH1 peptide at 300 ug was injected subcutaneously with topical imiquimod. This chain uses TRBV11-2 with TRBJ1-1; D might be TRBD1 (5 bases). The sequenced sample was PBMCs, obtained from a glioma patient whose treatment included an IDH1 peptide vaccine. This receptor was obtained from a woman in her thirties or forties with glioma. CDR3 in DNA: TGTGCCAGCGGACAACATACGAACACTGAAGCTTTCTTT. It specifies CASGQHTNTEAFF.